The present entry profiles one T cell receptor (beta chain) with its context. The antigen remains undetermined. The data were obtained in a study of shared clonotypes between healthy human individuals. Study context: Every donor yielded three CD4 naive, three CD4 memory, two CD8 naive and one CD8 memory plate. Regarding the study as a whole: Non-shared clonotypes showed lower generation probabilities than clonotypes common to all four donors. Memory subsets had estimated richness that was generally smaller than that of naive subsets.

Germline CDR1 and CDR2: GTSNPN and SVGIG (reference sequence). This CDR3 has 14 amino acids. V lost 4 bases, J lost 3 bases, and 16 bases lay in between. CD8 cells classed as naive were CD45RO-negative and positively selected for CCR7, excluding terminally differentiated effector memory CD45RA+ cells. Methods used by the authors: ImmunoSEQ only sent back junction sequences with no quality scores, so filtering was done differently. Here immunoSEQ multiplex PCR was the method, and the copy in TCRdb shows in-frame clones only, minus some. For V, J and clone size, that table is used; D and trimming come from the DNA. The data show some 600,000 clones, roughly 95% seen once.

Sequencing input: naive CD8+ T cells sorted from blood. The clonotype was recovered from a woman aged 25 to 39 in good health. The chain couples TRBV30 to TRBJ2-7, with D perhaps assigned TRBD1 or TRBD2 (6 bases each). CDR3 nucleotides: TGTGCCTGGATATCACAGGGAGGCGGCTACGAGCAGTACTTC. This codes for CAWISQGGGYEQYF. Full variable domain (outside the CDR3, taken from reference TRBV30 and TRBJ2-7): SQTIHQWPATLVQPVGSPLSLECTVEGTSNPNLYWYRQAAGRGLQLLFYSVGIGQISSEVPQNLSASRPQDRQFILSSKKLLLSDSGFYLCAWISQGGGYEQYFGPGTRLTVT.